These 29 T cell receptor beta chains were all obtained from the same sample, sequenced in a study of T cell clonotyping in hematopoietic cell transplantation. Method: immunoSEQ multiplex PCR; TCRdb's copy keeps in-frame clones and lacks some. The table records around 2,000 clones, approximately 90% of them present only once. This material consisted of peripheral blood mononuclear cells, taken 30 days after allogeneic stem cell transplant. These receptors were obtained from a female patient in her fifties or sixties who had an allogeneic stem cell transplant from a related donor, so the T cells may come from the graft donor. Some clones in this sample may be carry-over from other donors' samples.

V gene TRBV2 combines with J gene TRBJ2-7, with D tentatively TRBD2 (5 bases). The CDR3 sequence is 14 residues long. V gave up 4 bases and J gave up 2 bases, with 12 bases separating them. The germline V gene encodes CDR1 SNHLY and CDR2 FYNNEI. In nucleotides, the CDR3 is TGTGCCAGCAGTGTCTACGCCGGGACCTACGAGCAGTACTTC. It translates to CASSVYAGTYEQYF.

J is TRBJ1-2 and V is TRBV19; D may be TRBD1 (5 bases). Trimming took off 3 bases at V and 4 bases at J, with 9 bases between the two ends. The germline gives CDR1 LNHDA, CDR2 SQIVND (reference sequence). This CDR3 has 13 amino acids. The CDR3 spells CASSISTAYGYTF. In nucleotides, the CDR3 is TGTGCCAGTAGTATTTCGACAGCCTATGGCTACACCTTC.

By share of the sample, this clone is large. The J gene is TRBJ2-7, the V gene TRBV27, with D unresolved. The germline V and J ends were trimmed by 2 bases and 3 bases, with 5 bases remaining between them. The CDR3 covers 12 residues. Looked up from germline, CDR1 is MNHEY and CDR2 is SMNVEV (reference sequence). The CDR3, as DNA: TGTGCCAGCAGTTTAGGGAACTACGAGCAGTACTTC. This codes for CASSLGNYEQYF.

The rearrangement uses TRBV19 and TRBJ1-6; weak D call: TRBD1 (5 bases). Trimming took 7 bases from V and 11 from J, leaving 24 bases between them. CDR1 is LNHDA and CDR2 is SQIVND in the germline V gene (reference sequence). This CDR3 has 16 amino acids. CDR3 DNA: TGTGCCAGTACAAATTTCGGGGCTGTTCGGGGAACACCCCTCCACTTT. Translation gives CASTNFGAVRGTPLHF.

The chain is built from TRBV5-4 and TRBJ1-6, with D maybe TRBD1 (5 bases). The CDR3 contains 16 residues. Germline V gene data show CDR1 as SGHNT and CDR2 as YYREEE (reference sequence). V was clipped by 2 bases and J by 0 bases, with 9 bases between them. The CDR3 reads CASSLGDSSYNSPLHF. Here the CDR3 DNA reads TGTGCCAGCAGCTTAGGGGATAGCTCCTATAATTCACCCCTCCACTTT.

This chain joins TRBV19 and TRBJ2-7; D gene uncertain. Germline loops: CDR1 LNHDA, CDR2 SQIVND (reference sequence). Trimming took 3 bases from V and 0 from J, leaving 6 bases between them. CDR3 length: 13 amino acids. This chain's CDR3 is CASSIGSSYEQYF. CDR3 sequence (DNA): TGTGCCAGTAGTATCGGGTCCTCCTACGAGCAGTACTTC.

In DNA form, the CDR3 reads TGTGCCAGTAGTGCCCGGGGAAGTGAGTTCTACGAGCAGTACTTC. Encoded protein: CASSARGSEFYEQYF. The chain is built from TRBV19 and TRBJ2-7, with D perhaps matching TRBD2 (5 bases). CDR1 LNHDA and CDR2 SQIVND come from the germline V gene (reference sequence). CDR3 size: 15 residues. Trimming removed 5 bases from V and 3 bases from J, with 17 bases in between.

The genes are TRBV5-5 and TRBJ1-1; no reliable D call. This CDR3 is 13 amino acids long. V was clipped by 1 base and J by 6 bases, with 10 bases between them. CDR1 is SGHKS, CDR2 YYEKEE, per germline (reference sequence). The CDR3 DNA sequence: TGTGCCAGCAGCTTGTCGAGGGCAGCTGAAGCTTTCTTT. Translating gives CASSLSRAAEAFF.

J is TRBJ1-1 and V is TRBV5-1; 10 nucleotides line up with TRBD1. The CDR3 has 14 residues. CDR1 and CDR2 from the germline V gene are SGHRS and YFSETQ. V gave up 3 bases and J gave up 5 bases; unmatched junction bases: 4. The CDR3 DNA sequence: TGCGCCAGCAGCTCGGACAGGGGGGAGACTGAAGCTTTCTTT. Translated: CASSSDRGETEAFF.

CDR3: CSVAGTSGTASYEQYF. CDR3 DNA sequence: TGCAGCGTCGCCGGGACTAGCGGGACGGCGTCCTACGAGCAGTACTTC. The chain couples TRBV29-1 to TRBJ2-7; 13 bases map to TRBD2. The CDR3 spans 16 residues. The J segment lost 1 base and the V segment lost 6 bases, leaving 9 bases of the junction unmatched. Germline-derived CDR1 and CDR2 are SQVTM and ANQGSEA.

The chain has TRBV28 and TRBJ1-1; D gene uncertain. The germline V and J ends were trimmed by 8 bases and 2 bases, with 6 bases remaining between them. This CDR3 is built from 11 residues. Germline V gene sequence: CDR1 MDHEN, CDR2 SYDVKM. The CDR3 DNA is TGTGCCAGCGCTACTAACACTGAAGCTTTCTTT. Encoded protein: CASATNTEAFF.

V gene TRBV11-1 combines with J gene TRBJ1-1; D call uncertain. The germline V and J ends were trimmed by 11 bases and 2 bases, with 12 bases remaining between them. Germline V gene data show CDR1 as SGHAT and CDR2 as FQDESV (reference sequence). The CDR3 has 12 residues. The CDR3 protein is CARRWGNTEAFF. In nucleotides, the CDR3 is TGTGCCCGGAGGTGGGGAAACACTGAAGCTTTCTTT.

The CDR3 sequence: CASSLSLAYGYTF. CDR3 DNA sequence: TGTGCCAGCAGCTTAAGTCTGGCCTATGGCTACACCTTC. The rearrangement joins TRBV7-2 to TRBJ1-2; D is unclear. V lost 2 bases, J lost 4 bases, and 8 bases lay in between. Germline values: CDR1 SGHTA, CDR2 FQGNSA. The CDR3 totals 13 residues. The whole variable domain, remainder taken from reference TRBV7-2 and TRBJ1-2, is GAGVSQSPSNKVTEKGKDVELRCDPISGHTALYWYRQSLGQGLEFLIYFQGNSAPDKSGLPSDRFSAERTGGSVSTLTIQRTQQEDSAVYLCASSLSLAYGYTFGSGTRLTVV.

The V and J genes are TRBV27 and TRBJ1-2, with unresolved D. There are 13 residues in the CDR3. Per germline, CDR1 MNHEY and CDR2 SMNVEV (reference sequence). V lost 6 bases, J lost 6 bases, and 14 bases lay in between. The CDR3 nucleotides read TGTGCCAGCAGCCTCCGGGGAACGGATGGCTACACCTTC. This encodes CASSLRGTDGYTF.

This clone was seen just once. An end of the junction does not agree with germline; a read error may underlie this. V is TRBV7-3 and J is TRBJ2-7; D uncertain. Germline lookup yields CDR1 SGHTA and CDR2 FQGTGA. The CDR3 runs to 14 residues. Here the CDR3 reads CASSLTASSYEQYF. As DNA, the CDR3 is TGTGCCAGCAGCCTAACAGCCTCCTCCTACGAGCAGTACTTC. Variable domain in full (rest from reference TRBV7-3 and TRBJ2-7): GAGVSQTPSNKVTEKGKYVELRCDPISGHTALYWYRQSLGQGPEFLIYFQGTGAADDSGLPNDRFFAVRPEGSVSTLKIQRTERGDSAVYLCASSLTASSYEQYFGPGTRLTVT.

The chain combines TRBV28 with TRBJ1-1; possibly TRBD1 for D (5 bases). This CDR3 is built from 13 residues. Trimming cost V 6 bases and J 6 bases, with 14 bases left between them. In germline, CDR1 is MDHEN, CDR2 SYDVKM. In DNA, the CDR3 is TGTGCCAGCAGCCTTACATTGGGACCTGAAGCTTTCTTT. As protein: CASSLTLGPEAFF. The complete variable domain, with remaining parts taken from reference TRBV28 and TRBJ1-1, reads DVKVTQSSRYLVKRTGEKVFLECVQDMDHENMFWYRQDPGLGLRLIYFSYDVKMKEKGDIPEGYSVSREKKERFSLILESASTNQTSMYLCASSLTLGPEAFFGQGTRLTVV.

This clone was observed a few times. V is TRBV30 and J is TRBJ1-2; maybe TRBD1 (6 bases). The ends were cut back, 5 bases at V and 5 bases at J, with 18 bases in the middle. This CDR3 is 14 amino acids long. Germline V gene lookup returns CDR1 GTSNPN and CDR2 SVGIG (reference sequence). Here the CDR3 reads CAWLRIQGRYGYTF. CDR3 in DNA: TGTGCCTGGCTCCGCATTCAGGGGAGGTATGGCTACACCTTC.

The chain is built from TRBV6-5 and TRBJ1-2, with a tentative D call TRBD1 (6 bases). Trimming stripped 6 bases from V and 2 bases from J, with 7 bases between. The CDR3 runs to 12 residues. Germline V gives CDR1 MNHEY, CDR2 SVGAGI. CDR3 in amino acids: CASRRGNYGYTF. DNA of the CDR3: TGTGCCAGCAGAAGGGGGAACTATGGCTACACCTTC.

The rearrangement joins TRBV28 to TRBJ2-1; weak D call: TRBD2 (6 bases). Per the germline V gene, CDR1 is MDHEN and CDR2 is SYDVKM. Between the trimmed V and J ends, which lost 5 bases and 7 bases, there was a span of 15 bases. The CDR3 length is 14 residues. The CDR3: CASSLFGTENEQFF. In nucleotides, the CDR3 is TGTGCCAGCAGTCTCTTTGGGACTGAGAATGAGCAGTTCTTC. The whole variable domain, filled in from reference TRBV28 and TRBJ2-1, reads DVKVTQSSRYLVKRTGEKVFLECVQDMDHENMFWYRQDPGLGLRLIYFSYDVKMKEKGDIPEGYSVSREKKERFSLILESASTNQTSMYLCASSLFGTENEQFFGPGTRLTVL.

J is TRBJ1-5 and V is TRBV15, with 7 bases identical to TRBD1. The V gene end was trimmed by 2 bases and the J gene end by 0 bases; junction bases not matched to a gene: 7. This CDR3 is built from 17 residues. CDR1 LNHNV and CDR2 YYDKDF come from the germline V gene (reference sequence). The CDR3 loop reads CATSRTTGTDSNQPQHF. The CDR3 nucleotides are TGTGCCACCAGCAGAACTACCGGGACAGATAGCAATCAGCCCCAGCATTTT.

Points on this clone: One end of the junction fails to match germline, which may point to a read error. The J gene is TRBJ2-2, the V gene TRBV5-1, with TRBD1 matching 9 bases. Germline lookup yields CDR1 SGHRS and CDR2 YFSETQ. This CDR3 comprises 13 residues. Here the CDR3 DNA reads TGCGCCAGCAGCGGACAGGGGACCGGGGAGCCGTTTTTT. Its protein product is CASSGQGTGEPFF.

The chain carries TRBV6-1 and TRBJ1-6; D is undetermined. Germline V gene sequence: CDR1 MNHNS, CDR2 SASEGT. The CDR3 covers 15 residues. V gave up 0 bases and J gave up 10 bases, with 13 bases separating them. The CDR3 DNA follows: TGTGCCAGCAGTGAAGCTCGATCCCGAAGGTCACCCCTCCACTTT. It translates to CASSEARSRRSPLHF.

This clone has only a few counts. The CDR3 sequence is CASSQGDRVGYGYTF. The CDR3 DNA reads as TGTGCCAGCAGCCAAGGGGACAGGGTAGGCTATGGCTACACCTTC. The rearrangement uses TRBV4-2 and TRBJ1-2, with 9 bases lining up with TRBD1. V was clipped by 1 base and J by 4 bases; unmatched bases: 4. Per the germline V gene, CDR1 is LGHNA and CDR2 is YNFKEQ. CDR3 size: 15 residues.

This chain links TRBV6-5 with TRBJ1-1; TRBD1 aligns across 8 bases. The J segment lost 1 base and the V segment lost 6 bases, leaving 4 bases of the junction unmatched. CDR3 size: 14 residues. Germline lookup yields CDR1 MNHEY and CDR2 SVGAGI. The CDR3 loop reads CASRDGTGNTEAFF. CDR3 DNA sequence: TGTGCCAGCAGGGACGGGACAGGGAACACTGAAGCTTTCTTT.

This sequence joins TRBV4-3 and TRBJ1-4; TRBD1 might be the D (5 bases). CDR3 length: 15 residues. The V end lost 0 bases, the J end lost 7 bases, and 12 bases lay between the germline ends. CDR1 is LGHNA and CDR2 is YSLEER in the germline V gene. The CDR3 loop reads CASSQEPGPGEKLFF. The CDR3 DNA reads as TGCGCCAGCAGCCAAGAGCCGGGGCCAGGTGAAAAACTGTTTTTT.

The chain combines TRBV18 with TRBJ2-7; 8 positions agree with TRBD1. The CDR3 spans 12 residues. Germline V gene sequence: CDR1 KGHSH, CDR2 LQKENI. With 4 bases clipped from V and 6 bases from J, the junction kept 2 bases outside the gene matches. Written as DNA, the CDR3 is TGTGCCAGCTCACAAGGACAGGGCGAGCAGTACTTC. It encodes CASSQGQGEQYF.

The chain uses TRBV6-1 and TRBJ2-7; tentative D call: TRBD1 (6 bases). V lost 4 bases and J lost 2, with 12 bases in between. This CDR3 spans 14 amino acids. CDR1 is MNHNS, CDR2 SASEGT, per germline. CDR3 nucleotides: TGTGCCAGCAGTGGGCTACAGGGTACCTACGAGCAGTACTTC. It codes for CASSGLQGTYEQYF.

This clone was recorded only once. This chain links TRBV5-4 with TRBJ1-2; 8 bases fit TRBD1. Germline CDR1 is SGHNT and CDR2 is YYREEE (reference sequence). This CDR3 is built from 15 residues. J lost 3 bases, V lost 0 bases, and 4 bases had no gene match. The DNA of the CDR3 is TGTGCCAGCAGCTTGGGCCCAGGGGGCGACTATGGCTACACCTTC. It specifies CASSLGPGGDYGYTF.

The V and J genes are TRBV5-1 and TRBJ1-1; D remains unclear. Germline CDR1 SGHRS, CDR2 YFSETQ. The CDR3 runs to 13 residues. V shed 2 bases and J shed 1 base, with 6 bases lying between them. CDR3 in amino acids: CASSFSPNTEAFF. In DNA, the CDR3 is TGCGCCAGCAGCTTCAGTCCGAACACTGAAGCTTTCTTT.